What follows are 9 T cell receptor beta chains derived from one specimen sequenced in a study of cytomegalovirus exposure and HLA in healthy donors. PCR primers comprised 60 Vbeta and 13 Jbeta primers. Sequenced by immunoSEQ multiplex PCR; TCRdb stores in-frame clones only, minus some. The sample has under 150,000 clones, about 83% seen once. Sequenced material: PBMCs. These TCRs come from a woman under 40 in good health and CMV-seronegative.

This rearrangement joins TRBV19 to TRBJ2-1; 7 nucleotides match TRBD2. With V trimmed by 0 bases and J by 1 base, 12 bases remained unmatched. CDR1 and CDR2 from the germline V gene are LNHDA and SQIVND (reference sequence). The CDR3 loop spans 19 amino acids. As DNA, the CDR3 is TGTGCCAGTAGTATAGATCAAGCTAGCGGCCTAGGGTCCTACAATGAGCAGTTCTTC. Translating gives CASSIDQASGLGSYNEQFF.

The chain combines TRBV2 with TRBJ1-1, with 7 bases aligning to TRBD1. Trimming removed 7 bases from V and 8 bases from J; junction bases left unmatched: 7. Germline lookup yields CDR1 SNHLY and CDR2 FYNNEI. This CDR3 has 12 residues. DNA of the CDR3: TGTGCCAGCAAAGGGGGCGCGTACGAAGCTTTCTTT. It specifies CASKGGAYEAFF.

J is TRBJ1-3 and V is TRBV30; TRBD1 is a possible D gene (5 bases). With 3 bases removed from V and 6 bases from J, the gap between germline ends came to 15 bases. The CDR3 is made up of 14 amino acids. Looked up from germline, CDR1 is GTSNPN and CDR2 is SVGIG (reference sequence). Here the CDR3 reads CAWSRGGRENTIYF. CDR3 sequence (DNA): TGTGCCTGGAGCCGGGGGGGGAGAGAAAACACCATATATTTT.

The CDR3 sequence: CASSPSPTGDYGYTF. CDR3 sequence (DNA): TGCGCCAGCAGCCCGTCCCCGACAGGGGACTATGGCTACACCTTC. This chain joins TRBV5-1 and TRBJ1-2; 8 bases fit TRBD1. After removal of 4 bases from V and 3 bases from J, the junction contained 8 bases not matched to a gene. Germline V gives CDR1 SGHRS, CDR2 YFSETQ. The CDR3 totals 15 residues.

The V call is TRBV7-3, the J call TRBJ2-3; TRBD2 matches at 11 bases. Germline values: CDR1 SGHTA, CDR2 FQGTGA. This CDR3 has 18 residues. The V and J ends lost 5 bases and 5 bases, in that order; junction bases with no gene match: 15. In DNA, the CDR3 is TGTGCCAGCAGCCCAACGGGGATAGCGGGGGGGGTAAAAGATACGCAGTATTTT. It is translated as CASSPTGIAGGVKDTQYF.

The chain is built from TRBV6-6 and TRBJ2-7, with unresolved D. V gave up 0 bases and J gave up 2 bases, with 8 bases separating them. Germline CDR1 is MNHNY and CDR2 is SVGAGI (reference sequence). This CDR3 region has 14 residues. The CDR3 protein is CASSYSILAYEQYF. Written as DNA, the CDR3 is TGTGCCAGCAGTTACTCGATCCTAGCCTACGAGCAGTACTTC.

This clone was detected once. V is TRBV5-4 and J is TRBJ2-2; the match to TRBD2 covers 9 bases. The V gene end was trimmed by 4 bases and the J gene end by 5 bases; junction bases not matched to a gene: 6. Germline V CDR1 and CDR2: SGHNT, YYREEE (reference sequence). CDR3 length: 15 residues. CDR3 amino acids: CASSLSLAGTGELFF. The CDR3 DNA reads TGTGCCAGCAGCCTATCGCTAGCGGGGACCGGGGAGCTGTTTTTT.

The genes are TRBV5-1 and TRBJ1-2; 12 nucleotides align to TRBD1. This CDR3 is 14 amino acids long. V was clipped by 4 bases and J by 7 bases; unmatched bases: 5. Looked up from germline, CDR1 is SGHRS and CDR2 is YFSETQ. CDR3 bases: TGCGCCAGCAGCCCCGGGACAGGGGGCTCTGGCTACACCTTC. Translation gives CASSPGTGGSGYTF.

This chain connects TRBV6-6 to TRBJ2-1; D not certain. This CDR3 region has 12 residues. V dropped 2 bases and J dropped 9 bases, with 8 bases sitting between them. Germline values: CDR1 MNHNY, CDR2 SVGAGI (reference sequence). The CDR3 loop reads CASSYPSGEQFF. DNA for the CDR3: TGTGCCAGCAGTTACCCCAGTGGTGAGCAGTTCTTC.